What follows are 29 T cell receptor beta chains derived from one specimen sequenced in a study of T cells after yellow fever vaccination. MiXCR, applied by TCRdb to the 5' RACE reads, yields one record per CDR3 protein. The sample consists of approximately 550,000 distinct CDR3 sequences, roughly a fifth of them appearing once. The specimen comprised PBMCs, sampled 15 days after the yellow fever booster vaccination. The receptors derive from a man aged 25 to 40 who received the YFV17D yellow fever vaccine.

V gene TRBV6-2 or TRBV6-3 combines with J gene TRBJ2-7, with 8 bases fitting TRBD2. Germline V gene lookup returns CDR1 MNHEY and CDR2 SVGEGT. CDR3 length: 15 amino acids. The J segment lost 0 bases and the V segment lost 5 bases, leaving 6 bases of the junction unmatched. The CDR3 spells CASSDGLADSYEQYF. CDR3 in DNA: TGTGCCAGCAGTGACGGACTAGCAGACTCCTACGAGCAGTACTTC.

This clonotype turned up a few times. The chain couples TRBV10-3 to TRBJ2-1; no definite D call. V was clipped by 4 bases and J by 5 bases, with 15 bases between them. This CDR3 contains 15 residues. CDR1 is ENHRY and CDR2 is SYGVKD in the germline V gene. CDR3 sequence reads: CAISVDITSNNEQFF. The CDR3, as DNA: TGTGCCATCAGTGTCGACATAACTTCAAACAATGAGCAGTTCTTC.

The chain uses TRBV28 and TRBJ2-2, with TRBD2 matching over 10 bases. The CDR3 loop spans 15 amino acids. In germline, CDR1 is MDHEN, CDR2 SYDVKM. The junction had 3 bases not matched to a gene; V was cut back by 4 bases and J by 4 bases. The CDR3 spells CASSWIAGGTGELFF. CDR3 bases: TGTGCCAGCAGTTGGATAGCGGGAGGCACCGGGGAGCTGTTTTTT.

There are a few counts of this clonotype. The chain links TRBV5-1 to TRBJ2-1; TRBD1 aligns across 8 bases. Germline CDR1 is SGHRS and CDR2 is YFSETQ. Germline trimming cut 4 bases from V and 9 bases from J; bases unmatched to any gene: 9. The CDR3 consists of 14 residues. The CDR3 nucleotides read TGCGCCAGCAGCACCGGACAGGGTATAGGTGAGCAGTTCTTC. Protein product: CASSTGQGIGEQFF.

The rearrangement joins TRBV10-3 to TRBJ2-7; 7 bases align to TRBD1. Unmatched junction bases numbered 3, after V lost 0 bases and J lost 1 base. The V gene's germline CDR1 is ENHRY and CDR2 SYGVKD. The CDR3 totals 15 residues. Here the CDR3 DNA reads TGTGCCATCAGTGAGTCCACAGGGGCTTCCTACGAGCAGTACTTC. Encoded protein: CAISESTGASYEQYF.

This clonotype was recorded at least ten times. This chain's CDR3 is CSARVAGGRWTQYF. For the CDR3, the DNA is TGCAGTGCTAGGGTAGCGGGAGGCCGATGGACCCAGTACTTC. This chain joins TRBV20-1 and TRBJ2-5, with 10 bases that match TRBD2. V trimming: 3 bases; J trimming: 7 bases; junction bases outside the gene matches: 8. The germline V gene encodes CDR1 DFQATT and CDR2 SNEGSKA (reference sequence). CDR3 length: 14 residues.

The chain links TRBV10-3 to TRBJ2-7; TRBD1 agrees at 10 bases. The CDR3 runs 13 residues. Unmatched junction bases numbered 4, after V lost 6 bases and J lost 5 bases. Germline assignment: CDR1 ENHRY and CDR2 SYGVKD. In nucleotides, the CDR3 is TGTGCCATCAGAATCGGGACAGGGGACGAGCAGTACTTC. Translation: CAIRIGTGDEQYF.

This clonotype came up a few times. The CDR3 region is CASSLGGIKQFF. The CDR3 DNA is TGTGCCAGCAGTTTGGGCGGGATTAAGCAGTTCTTC. This rearrangement joins TRBV12-3 or TRBV12-4 to TRBJ2-1; D possibly corresponds to TRBD2 (6 bases). CDR3 length: 12 amino acids. V dropped 3 bases and J dropped 11 bases, with 11 bases sitting between them.

V gene TRBV21-1 combines with J gene TRBJ2-7; whether TRBD1, the table's D call, matches the DNA was not checked. TRBV21-1 corresponds to a pseudogene. The CDR3 is made up of 16 amino acids. The CDR3 loop is CASPTFRETTPYEQYF. The CDR3 DNA follows: TGTGCCAGCCCTACTTTCCGGGAAACTACCCCCTACGAGCAGTACTTC.

This clonotype was seen only a few times. The CDR3 protein is CASSLGLRENIQYF. The CDR3 DNA sequence: TGTGCCAGCAGCTTAGGCCTACGTGAAAACATTCAGTACTTC. This rearrangement joins TRBV7-2 to TRBJ2-4; D gene ambiguous. Germline V lookup: CDR1 SGHTA, CDR2 FQGNSA. The CDR3 contains 14 residues. Deletions cut 1 base from V and 5 bases from J, with 9 bases between.

The genes are TRBV20-1 and TRBJ1-2; the D gene is possibly TRBD1 (5 bases). The CDR3 spans 15 residues. The ends were cut back, 0 bases at V and 4 bases at J, with 15 bases in the middle. Germline loops: CDR1 DFQATT, CDR2 SNEGSKA (reference sequence). For the CDR3, the DNA is TGCAGTGCTAGAGATTACACAGGAGAACGCTATGGCTACACCTTC. Its protein is CSARDYTGERYGYTF.

This chain links TRBV29-1 with TRBJ2-3, with 8 bases matching TRBD2. The junction had 5 bases not matched to a gene; V was cut back by 1 base and J by 2 bases. CDR3 length: 15 amino acids. Germline V gene data show CDR1 as SQVTM and CDR2 as ANQGSEA. CDR3 protein: CSVEGGRRSTDTQYF. The DNA of the CDR3 is TGCAGCGTTGAAGGCGGGAGGAGATCCACAGATACGCAGTATTTT.

In this sample, this clonotype turned up many times. The genes are TRBV15 and TRBJ2-1, with D maybe TRBD2 (5 bases). Trimming shortened V by 0 bases and J by 14 bases, and 11 bases separated the two germline ends. This CDR3 contains 12 residues. Germline assignment: CDR1 LNHNV and CDR2 YYDKDF (reference sequence). The CDR3 protein is CATSRDLGREFF. CDR3 in DNA: TGTGCCACCAGCAGAGATCTGGGGAGAGAGTTCTTC.

A few counts support this clonotype. The J gene is TRBJ2-7, the V gene TRBV7-2; no clear D gene. V lost 3 bases and J lost 2, with 14 bases in between. The CDR3 totals 15 residues. The V gene's germline CDR1 is SGHTA and CDR2 FQGNSA. CDR3 DNA sequence: TGTGCCAGCAGCTTCTATTCGGGCCTGGCCTACGAGCAGTACTTC. It codes for CASSFYSGLAYEQYF.

The V gene is TRBV7-2, the J gene TRBJ2-1; TRBD2 matches 12 bases. The CDR3 runs 15 residues. V shed 4 bases and J 7 bases; nucleotides not matched to a gene: 5. The germline gives CDR1 SGHTA, CDR2 FQGNSA. This CDR3 reads CASSYETSGSNEQFF. CDR3 in DNA: TGTGCCAGCAGCTATGAGACTAGCGGGAGTAATGAGCAGTTCTTC.

The chain couples TRBV7-9 to TRBJ2-5; the D is unclear. Trimming stripped 10 bases from V and 5 bases from J, with 11 bases between. CDR3 length equals 11 residues. CDR1 SEHNR and CDR2 FQNEAQ come from the germline V gene (reference sequence). The CDR3 nucleotides read TGTGCCATCACCCCACGGGAGACCCAGTACTTC. It encodes CAITPRETQYF.

This chain joins TRBV9 and TRBJ2-1; D is undetermined. V lost 0 bases and J 6 bases, leaving 4 bases between the germline ends. Germline assignment: CDR1 SGDLS and CDR2 YYNGEE. There are 12 residues in the CDR3. CDR3 DNA sequence: TGTGCCAGCAGCGTAGGGGTCAATGAGCAGTTCTTC. Translation gives CASSVGVNEQFF.

V is TRBV6-1 and J is TRBJ1-1; D might be TRBD1 (6 bases). The CDR3 has 14 residues. Germline lookup yields CDR1 MNHNS and CDR2 SASEGT. With 9 bases removed from V and 0 bases from J, the gap between germline ends came to 14 bases. The CDR3: CARTWTVMNTEAFF. The CDR3 region has the DNA TGTGCCAGGACCTGGACAGTAATGAACACTGAAGCTTTCTTT.

This clonotype was counted only a few times. The chain uses TRBV10-3 and TRBJ2-5; D not certain. Germline V CDR1 and CDR2: ENHRY, SYGVKD. V was cut by 8 bases and J by 2 bases, with 9 bases left in between. The CDR3 is 12 residues long. The CDR3 region has the DNA TGTGCCATCGCGGCGGCTCAAGAGACCCAGTACTTC. Translation: CAIAAAQETQYF.

The chain links TRBV18 to TRBJ1-2; a possible D gene is TRBD1 (5 bases). Trimming took off 5 bases at V and 8 bases at J, with 12 bases between the two ends. CDR3 length: 12 amino acids. CDR1 KGHSH and CDR2 LQKENI come from the germline V gene. The CDR3 spells CASSFRGEGYTF. The CDR3 nucleotides are TGTGCCAGCTCATTCCGGGGCGAAGGCTACACCTTC.

The CDR3 nucleotides are TGTGCCAGTAGTATATCTGGGACTAGCGTGTACAATGAGCAGTTCTTC. As protein: CASSISGTSVYNEQFF. This chain links TRBV19 with TRBJ2-1, with 10 positions matching TRBD2. The junction had 5 bases not matched to a gene; V was cut back by 2 bases and J by 4 bases. This CDR3 has 16 amino acids. Germline CDR1 and CDR2: LNHDA and SQIVND (reference sequence).

This clonotype was detected ten times or more. The J gene is TRBJ2-3, the V gene TRBV7-2, with 10 bases matching TRBD2. With 4 bases clipped from V and 5 bases from J, the junction kept 3 bases outside the gene matches. CDR3 length: 14 amino acids. CDR1 is SGHTA, CDR2 FQGNSA, per germline. The CDR3 DNA follows: TGTGCCAGCAGCTCCCGGACTAGCGGAGATACGCAGTATTTT. It yields the protein CASSSRTSGDTQYF.

This chain joins TRBV4-3 and TRBJ2-1; D is unresolved. Germline V gene lookup returns CDR1 LGHNA and CDR2 YSLEER. Trimming shortened V by 1 base and J by 2 bases, and 9 bases separated the two germline ends. The CDR3 contains 15 residues. CDR3 region: CASSQVQATYNEQFF. The CDR3 DNA is TGCGCCAGCAGCCAAGTCCAGGCAACCTACAATGAGCAGTTCTTC.

This clonotype showed up many times. This sequence joins TRBV4-3 and TRBJ1-2; 8 positions agree with TRBD1. Germline assignment: CDR1 LGHNA and CDR2 YSLEER. Trimming took 0 bases from V and 4 from J; bases not matched to a gene: 7. The CDR3 totals 16 residues. CDR3: CASSQDYRQGIYGYTF. The CDR3, as DNA: TGCGCCAGCAGCCAAGATTACCGACAGGGGATCTATGGCTACACCTTC.

The CDR3 reads CASRPGPRPYEQYF. CDR3 sequence (DNA): TGTGCCAGCAGACCAGGACCGCGACCGTACGAGCAGTACTTC. The rearrangement links TRBV28 to TRBJ2-7; D not certain. V was cut by 6 bases and J by 4 bases, with 16 bases left in between. The germline V gene encodes CDR1 MDHEN and CDR2 SYDVKM. The CDR3 is 14 amino acids.

The chain uses TRBV28 and TRBJ2-1; 8 positions agree with TRBD2. The length of the CDR3 is 15 residues. V lost 4 bases and J lost 5; bases outside the gene matches: 7. The V gene's germline CDR1 is MDHEN and CDR2 SYDVKM. CDR3 in amino acids: CASSSQREKNNEQFF. DNA of the CDR3: TGTGCCAGCAGTTCCCAGCGGGAGAAGAACAATGAGCAGTTCTTC.

This clonotype was found many times. This chain links TRBV7-8 with TRBJ2-5, with D possibly being TRBD1 (5 bases). Germline-derived CDR1 and CDR2 are SGHVS and FQNEAQ. Trimming removed 0 bases at V and 6 bases at J, with 5 bases between. The CDR3 runs 12 residues. CDR3 bases: TGTGCCAGCAGCTTAGCGGGGCAGACCCAGTACTTC. Translated, it gives CASSLAGQTQYF.

This clonotype was detected only a few times. The V gene is TRBV9, the J gene TRBJ2-2; 9 positions agree with TRBD1. Looked up from germline, CDR1 is SGDLS and CDR2 is YYNGEE. Trimming took 0 bases from V and 6 from J; bases not matched to a gene: 3. The CDR3 has 15 amino acids. The CDR3 here is CASSVAGQGSGELFF. The DNA of the CDR3 is TGTGCCAGCAGCGTAGCTGGACAGGGGTCCGGGGAGCTGTTTTTT. Supplemented by reference TRBV9 and TRBJ2-2, the full variable domain reads DSGVTQTPKHLITATGQRVTLRCSPRSGDLSVYWYQQSLDQGLQFLIQYYNGEERAKGNILERFSAQQFPDLHSELNLSSLELGDSALYFCASSVAGQGSGELFFGEGSRLTVL.

CDR3 in amino acids: CASTRQETQYF. CDR3 coding DNA: TGCGCCAGCACCCGCCAAGAGACCCAGTACTTC. The chain joins TRBV5-1 to TRBJ2-5; D gene uncertain. CDR1 is SGHRS and CDR2 is YFSETQ in the germline V gene. This CDR3 is built from 11 residues. Trimming stripped 6 bases from V and 1 base from J, with 4 bases between.